The sequence of this T cell receptor (beta chain) was determined in a study of CD8 T cells in ankylosing spondylitis. Findings of the study overall: Researchers reportedly found disease-linked clones significantly enriched in matched ankylosing spondylitis synovial fluid. In synovial fluid and blood from reactive arthritis, some motif variants were previously reported. One TCR beta motif, made up of 7 or 8 highly homologous variants, appeared characteristic of ankylosing spondylitis blood.

The CDR3 consists of 17 residues. V lost 5 bases, J lost 8 bases, and 24 bases lay in between. Germline CDR1 reads SGHAT; CDR2 reads FQDESV (reference sequence). Using quantitative 5'-RACE with molecular barcodes, the authors made TCR beta libraries. From the 5' RACE reads, TCRdb called clonotypes with MiXCR, one entry per CDR3 protein. This table holds around 450,000 distinct CDR3 sequences, 25% to 30% found once. This clonotype was observed a few times. Its antigen is not known. The chain joins TRBV11-1 to TRBJ2-2, with a tentative D call TRBD2 (5 bases). Sequencing was carried out using blood, either unsorted or a sorted T cell fraction (not recorded which). The sequence came from a male donor with ankylosing spondylitis. CDR3 sequence (DNA): TGTGCCAGCAGCCCCAACCTCGGGAACTACGATGCGGGGGAGCTGTTTTTT. As protein: CASSPNLGNYDAGELFF.